The entry below gives a single T cell receptor (beta chain) sequence along with its context. Its cognate antigen is unknown. This specimen comes from a study of PD-1 blockade in classical Hodgkin lymphoma. Regarding the study as a whole: Relative to healthy donors, newly diagnosed patients reportedly had lower baseline TCR diversity, which was reported as lower still in relapsed/refractory patients. A significant rise in TCR diversity by C4D1 was seen for CD4+ but not CD8+ cells. Exclusion covered patients beginning nivolumab under 1 year post-ASCT. Complete responders showed a baseline diversity that resembled the diversity of newly diagnosed patients.

The assay was immunoSEQ multiplex PCR, and TCRdb's table has in-frame clones only and misses some. This sample has 15,000 to 25,000 clones; 88% occur once, and the top ten carry about 4.5%. The CDR3 is 18 residues long. The V gene end was trimmed by 2 bases and the J gene end by 6 bases; junction bases not matched to a gene: 18. Germline CDR1 reads MDHEN; CDR2 reads SYDVKM. The time point was: cycle 4 day 1 (C4D1), after five to seven weeks of nivolumab. Each of the patients experienced relapse following autologous stem cell transplantation, and their brentuximab vedotin exposure differed. After thawing, PBMCs were subjected to magnetic negative selection to isolate CD8+ T cells.

The chain has TRBV28 and TRBJ2-7; 8 bases agree with TRBD2. The sequenced sample was CD8+ T cells from blood, obtained before the fourth cycle of nivolumab. This TCR derives from a human donor with classical Hodgkin lymphoma. CDR3 region: CASSLGTSGDFGISEQYF. The CDR3 DNA reads TGTGCCAGCAGTTTAGGAACTAGCGGTGATTTCGGTATTAGCGAGCAGTACTTC.